The 27 T cell receptor beta chains listed next were all sequenced from one sample in a study of OX40 agonist ivuxolimab in advanced cancers. Clones were sequenced by immunoSEQ multiplex PCR, and TCRdb holds only the in-frame ones, with some missing. The table lists over 80,000 clones, 86% of them singletons. Sequenced material: CD4+ or CD8+ T cells sorted from blood, taken in a trial of the OX40 agonist ivuxolimab. These receptors all come from an adult with an advanced solid tumor such as melanoma, head and neck, liver or kidney cancer.

The chain carries TRBV9 and TRBJ1-1; TRBD1 matches 8 bases. The ends lost 4 bases at V and 5 bases at J; junction bases unmatched: 7. The CDR3 is made up of 14 amino acids. Germline V gene lookup returns CDR1 SGDLS and CDR2 YYNGEE. The CDR3 region is CASSPQGASTEAFF. In DNA form, the CDR3 reads TGTGCCAGCAGCCCCCAGGGGGCTAGTACTGAAGCTTTCTTT.

This chain uses TRBV28 with TRBJ1-1; tentatively, D is TRBD1 (5 bases). The length of the CDR3 is 14 residues. The V gene lost 10 bases and the J gene lost 3 bases, with 18 bases spanning the gap. The germline V gene has CDR1 MDHEN and CDR2 SYDVKM. DNA for the CDR3: TGTGCCACCAACCCGGGGGGGGTGGACACTGAAGCTTTCTTT. This codes for CATNPGGVDTEAFF.

V is TRBV5-1 and J is TRBJ1-3; possibly TRBD1 for D (5 bases). CDR3 size: 13 residues. The germline V gene has CDR1 SGHRS and CDR2 YFSETQ. V lost 0 bases and J lost 7, with 8 bases in between. The CDR3 loop reads CASSLGQWNTIYF. CDR3 coding DNA: TGCGCCAGCAGCTTGGGACAGTGGAACACCATATATTTT.

V gene TRBV4-1 combines with J gene TRBJ1-5; 8 bases align to TRBD1. In germline, CDR1 is MGHRA, CDR2 YSYEKL. CDR3 length equals 19 residues. Trimming took 1 base from V and 5 from J; bases not matched to a gene: 16. As DNA, the CDR3 is TGCGCCAGCAGCCAAGGGGACCAGGGGGCAGGGTCTGGTTATCAGCCCCAGCATTTT. Its protein product is CASSQGDQGAGSGYQPQHF.

The chain recombines TRBV7-2 with TRBJ1-2; no definite D call. The CDR3 runs to 13 residues. Per germline, CDR1 SGHTA and CDR2 FQGNSA. V gave up 5 bases and J gave up 4 bases, with 11 bases separating them. The chain's CDR3 is CASSPAGSYGYTF. Here the CDR3 DNA reads TGTGCCAGCAGCCCCGCAGGCTCCTATGGCTACACCTTC.

The chain recombines TRBV10-1 with TRBJ2-5, with 8 bases that match TRBD2. This CDR3 region has 16 residues. The V gene end was trimmed by 3 bases and the J gene end by 1 base; junction bases not matched to a gene: 7. Germline V gives CDR1 WNHNN, CDR2 SYGVQD (reference sequence). This chain's CDR3 is CASSDLGSGSQETQYF. The CDR3 coding sequence is TGCGCCAGCAGTGATCTTGGGAGCGGGAGCCAAGAGACCCAGTACTTC.

This clone was seen a single time. The chain is built from TRBV7-3 and TRBJ1-2; D remains ambiguous. V was shortened by 5 bases and J by 3 bases, with 19 bases between the two germline ends. This CDR3 spans 16 amino acids. Germline V gene sequence: CDR1 SGHTA, CDR2 FQGTGA. CDR3 sequence reads: CASSPHTNDPYYGYTF. CDR3 sequence (DNA): TGTGCCAGCAGCCCGCACACGAATGACCCCTACTATGGCTACACCTTC. Full variable domain (remainder filled in from reference TRBV7-3 and TRBJ1-2): GAGVSQTPSNKVTEKGKYVELRCDPISGHTALYWYRQSLGQGPEFLIYFQGTGAADDSGLPNDRFFAVRPEGSVSTLKIQRTERGDSAVYLCASSPHTNDPYYGYTFGSGTRLTVV.

The gene calls are TRBV4-2 and TRBJ2-2; maybe TRBD1 (6 bases). The V and J ends lost 4 bases and 1 base respectively, with 13 bases between them. CDR3 length: 16 residues. Per the germline V gene, CDR1 is LGHNA and CDR2 is YNFKEQ. The chain's CDR3 is CASSPSLDRNTGELFF. The CDR3 coding sequence is TGTGCCAGCAGCCCGAGTTTGGACAGGAACACCGGGGAGCTGTTTTTT.

This chain uses TRBV18 with TRBJ1-4; unclear D gene. CDR3 length equals 15 residues. V shed 0 bases and J shed 0 bases, with 5 bases lying between them. Per germline, CDR1 KGHSH and CDR2 LQKENI. CDR3 sequence reads: CASSPPSTTNEKLFF. CDR3 in DNA: TGTGCCAGCTCACCACCGAGCACAACTAATGAAAAACTGTTTTTT. The variable domain in full, with the rest retrieved from reference TRBV18 and TRBJ1-4, is NAGVMQNPRHLVRRRGQEARLRCSPMKGHSHVYWYRQLPEEGLKFMVYLQKENIIDESGMPKERFSAEFPKEGPSILRIQQVVRGDSAAYFCASSPPSTTNEKLFFGSGTQLSVL.

The chain uses TRBV11-3 and TRBJ2-7, with 8 bases that match TRBD1. The CDR3 spans 13 residues. V shed 5 bases and J 7 bases; nucleotides not matched to a gene: 7. Germline CDR1 SGHNT, CDR2 YENEEA. This CDR3 reads CASSHGQGREQYF. CDR3 nucleotide sequence: TGTGCCAGCAGCCATGGACAGGGTAGGGAGCAGTACTTC.

The V and J genes are TRBV6-5 and TRBJ2-5; D perhaps matches TRBD2 (6 bases). V lost 0 bases and J 5 bases, leaving 16 bases between the germline ends. The CDR3 spans 16 residues. Germline V gives CDR1 MNHEY, CDR2 SVGAGI. The CDR3, as DNA: TGTGCCAGCAGTTACTCGATAGCGGTCGGTTGGGAGACCCAGTACTTC. Its translation is CASSYSIAVGWETQYF.

This chain connects TRBV15 to TRBJ2-1; D might be TRBD2 (6 bases). V shed 0 bases and J shed 0 bases, with 12 bases lying between them. The CDR3 consists of 17 residues. Germline-derived CDR1 and CDR2 are LNHNV and YYDKDF (reference sequence). This CDR3 reads CATSRDRAGHSYNEQFF. The CDR3 nucleotides read TGTGCCACCAGCAGAGACAGAGCGGGCCACTCCTACAATGAGCAGTTCTTC.

V usage is TRBV28 and J usage is TRBJ2-1; no firm D call. Germline loops: CDR1 MDHEN, CDR2 SYDVKM. With 5 bases removed from V and 4 bases from J, the gap between germline ends came to 6 bases. The CDR3 runs 12 residues. CDR3 nucleotide sequence: TGTGCCAGCAGTCCTGTTTACAATGAGCAGTTCTTC. Its translation: CASSPVYNEQFF.

This chain uses TRBV11-3 with TRBJ2-5, with 8 nucleotides matching TRBD1. The CDR3 is 14 residues long. The germline V gene has CDR1 SGHNT and CDR2 YENEEA. The V gene end was trimmed by 5 bases and the J gene end by 1 base; junction bases not matched to a gene: 3. For the CDR3, the DNA is TGTGCCAGCAGCCAAGGACAGGGCCAAGAGACCCAGTACTTC. Its protein is CASSQGQGQETQYF.

The rearrangement links TRBV19 to TRBJ2-1; no clear D gene. This CDR3 region has 13 residues. Germline assignment: CDR1 LNHDA and CDR2 SQIVND (reference sequence). The V gene lost 2 bases and the J gene lost 5 bases, with 7 bases spanning the gap. The CDR3 spells CASSINPDNEQFF. The DNA for the CDR3 is TGTGCCAGTAGTATAAACCCGGACAATGAGCAGTTCTTC.

The rearrangement uses TRBV5-1 and TRBJ1-1; D is unclear. The CDR3 length is 13 residues. V lost 6 bases and J 1 base, leaving 10 bases between the germline ends. Germline V gives CDR1 SGHRS, CDR2 YFSETQ. The chain's CDR3 is CASTEDQNTEAFF. The CDR3 DNA is TGCGCCAGCACCGAAGACCAGAACACTGAAGCTTTCTTT.

The V call is TRBV18, the J call TRBJ2-1; 15 bases are a match to TRBD2. Germline-derived CDR1 and CDR2 are KGHSH and LQKENI. The CDR3 consists of 16 residues. V was clipped by 3 bases and J by 9 bases; unmatched bases: 6. The CDR3 is CASSPGTSGGYGEQFF. The CDR3 region has the DNA TGTGCCAGCTCACCTGGGACTAGCGGGGGGTACGGTGAGCAGTTCTTC.

The J gene is TRBJ1-2, the V gene TRBV5-4, with D perhaps TRBD1 (6 bases). Germline CDR1 SGHNT, CDR2 YYREEE (reference sequence). Trimming left V 0 bases short and J 4 bases short, with 10 bases between. The CDR3 sequence is 14 residues long. The CDR3 sequence: CASSLVGGAYGYTF. CDR3 DNA sequence: TGTGCCAGCAGCTTGGTGGGGGGCGCCTATGGCTACACCTTC.

The chain recombines TRBV2 with TRBJ2-7; TRBD2 might be the D (5 bases). This CDR3 comprises 11 residues. Germline V gene data show CDR1 as SNHLY and CDR2 as FYNNEI. V was trimmed by 11 bases and J by 3 bases, leaving 11 bases between them. The CDR3 here is CAAERLYEQYF. CDR3 DNA sequence: TGTGCCGCTGAGCGGCTCTACGAGCAGTACTTC. Filled out from reference TRBV2 and TRBJ2-7, the complete variable domain reads EPEVTQTPSHQVTQMGQEVILRCVPISNHLYFYWYRQILGQKVEFLVSFYNNEISEKSEIFDDQFSVERPDGSNFTLKIRSTKLEDSAMYFCAAERLYEQYFGPGTRLTVT.

The chain links TRBV5-1 to TRBJ2-1, with 8 bases matching TRBD2. The CDR3 extends over 15 amino acids. The germline gives CDR1 SGHRS, CDR2 YFSETQ. Unmatched junction bases numbered 11, after V lost 4 bases and J lost 8 bases. CDR3 amino acids: CASSKGLVYGDEQFF. The DNA of the CDR3 is TGCGCCAGCAGCAAGGGACTAGTTTACGGCGATGAGCAGTTCTTC.

CDR3 in DNA: TGTGCCAGCAGCGTAGTAGCGGGAAGCTACGAGCAGTACTTC. This translates into CASSVVAGSYEQYF. The chain has TRBV9 and TRBJ2-7; 8 bases align to TRBD2. Germline V gives CDR1 SGDLS, CDR2 YYNGEE. The trim removed 0 bases at V and 3 bases at J, leaving 2 bases unmatched. The CDR3 is made up of 14 amino acids.

The chain uses TRBV2 and TRBJ2-1; 7 bases match TRBD1. The germline gives CDR1 SNHLY, CDR2 FYNNEI. V dropped 7 bases and J dropped 1; count of bases not matched to a gene: 10. The CDR3 is made up of 16 amino acids. In DNA form, the CDR3 reads TGTGCCAGCATGGGAAGGGGGCAGGGATCCTACAATGAGCAGTTCTTC. Its translation: CASMGRGQGSYNEQFF. The full variable domain, completed using reference TRBV2 and TRBJ2-1, is EPEVTQTPSHQVTQMGQEVILRCVPISNHLYFYWYRQILGQKVEFLVSFYNNEISEKSEIFDDQFSVERPDGSNFTLKIRSTKLEDSAMYFCASMGRGQGSYNEQFFGPGTRLTVL.

The J gene is TRBJ2-1, the V gene TRBV2; D possibly uses TRBD1 or TRBD2 (5 bases each). Trimming removed 8 bases at V and 6 bases at J, with 11 bases between. CDR3 length: 12 amino acids. Germline V gene lookup returns CDR1 SNHLY and CDR2 FYNNEI. This chain's CDR3 is CASSRGGNEQFF. The CDR3 nucleotides read TGTGCCAGCTCGAGGGGCGGCAATGAGCAGTTCTTC.

The chain links TRBV10-3 to TRBJ1-2; TRBD1 agrees at 9 bases. V trimming: 4 bases; J trimming: 5 bases; junction bases outside the gene matches: 8. Per the germline V gene, CDR1 is ENHRY and CDR2 is SYGVKD. CDR3 length: 15 amino acids. As DNA, the CDR3 is TGTGCCATCAGTGGACCGGGACAGGGATCATATGGCTACACCTTC. Amino acid sequence: CAISGPGQGSYGYTF.

This clone has only one observation. This chain's CDR3 is CASQDRGSANEKLFF. In nucleotides, the CDR3 is TGCGCCAGTCAGGACAGGGGAAGTGCTAATGAAAAACTGTTTTTT. This chain joins TRBV5-1 and TRBJ1-4; 9 bases align to TRBD1. V trimming: 8 bases; J trimming: 3 bases; junction bases outside the gene matches: 8. The CDR3 is made up of 15 amino acids. The V gene's germline CDR1 is SGHRS and CDR2 YFSETQ.

This clone was picked up many times. The rearrangement uses TRBV15 and TRBJ1-1; no clear D gene. The CDR3 totals 13 residues. The V end was cut by 1 base, the J end by 6 bases, with 9 bases between. The germline V gene has CDR1 LNHNV and CDR2 YYDKDF (reference sequence). DNA of the CDR3: TGTGCCACCAGCAGAGGGGTGCGCGCTGAAGCTTTCTTT. Amino acid sequence: CATSRGVRAEAFF. Using reference TRBV15 and TRBJ1-1 for the parts outside the CDR3, the full variable domain is DAMVIQNPRYQVTQFGKPVTLSCSQTLNHNVMYWYQQKSSQAPKLLFHYYDKDFNNEADTPDNFQSRRPNTSFCFLDIRSPGLGDTAMYLCATSRGVRAEAFFGQGTRLTVV.

This clone was counted only a few times. This chain joins TRBV5-1 and TRBJ1-1; D is ambiguous. Trimming took off 0 bases at V and 1 base at J, with 4 bases between the two ends. The CDR3 runs 13 residues. The germline CDR1 and CDR2 sequences are SGHRS and YFSETQ. CDR3 in amino acids: CASSLGANTEAFF. The CDR3 coding sequence is TGCGCCAGCAGCTTGGGGGCGAACACTGAAGCTTTCTTT.